This T cell receptor beta chain was sequenced in a study of blood T cells in healthy people across ages. Study findings and constraints: Estimates drawn from one million T cells were deemed to understate diversity.

For the second PCR, which ran for roughly 7 to 11 cycles, a sample-barcoded 5' primer and a J-beta primer mix were used. In TCRdb, the 5' RACE reads were re-called with MiXCR into one record per CDR3 protein. The data contain roughly 1,100,000 distinct CDR3 sequences, under 30% of them singletons. V gave up 2 bases and J gave up 5 bases; unmatched junction bases: 8. This CDR3 has 15 residues. From germline, CDR1 is LGHNA and CDR2 YSLEER. This clonotype has more than one count but fewer than ten. What it binds is not known. The same data also went into a second study, on T cells of mothers and their children. According to that study: A slight, non-significant increase in overlap was found for related mother-child pairs relative to unrelated pairs.

Sequenced: blood. The source is a girl aged 2-10 years in good health. V and J are TRBV4-3 and TRBJ1-1; TRBD1 agrees at 7 bases. The CDR3 protein is CASSQNRGVGTEAFF. As DNA, the CDR3 is TGCGCCAGCAGCCAAAACAGGGGAGTTGGGACTGAAGCTTTCTTT.